Listed below are T cell receptor beta chains from one sample, sequenced in a study of control samples from healthy donors and cancer patients. Sequencing used immunoSEQ multiplex PCR; TCRdb keeps in-frame clones, though not all of them. The sample holds 63,000 or so clones, 89% seen once. The sequenced material came from PBMCs. The source of these receptors is a man in his fifties or sixties with colorectal cancer. The conserved cysteine and the conserved F or W are not part of the CDR3 here. The listing skips clone size in some rows; elsewhere it reads once, few, many or a size class.

v_call: TRBV4-2; j_call: TRBJ2-7; clone_size: few; cdr3_aa: ASSQGPYEQY
v_call: TRBV5-6; j_call: TRBJ1-2; clone_size: once; cdr3_aa: ASSPDRGRTNYGYT
v_call: TRBV12-3/TRBV12-4; j_call: TRBJ1-5; clone_size: -; cdr3_aa: ASSLGDPQPQH
v_call: TRBV2; j_call: TRBJ1-2; clone_size: once; cdr3_aa: ASSQLTGDYGYT
v_call: TRBV11-3; j_call: TRBJ2-7; clone_size: -; cdr3_aa: ASSFFKGARGDEQY
v_call: TRBV7-2; j_call: TRBJ1-4; clone_size: -; cdr3_aa: ASSLGWGMSEKLF
v_call: TRBV3-1/TRBV3-2; j_call: TRBJ2-7; clone_size: -; cdr3_aa: ASSLPTGEDDEQY
v_call: TRBV5-4; j_call: TRBJ2-5; clone_size: -; cdr3_aa: ASSLDRAPQY
v_call: TRBV7-2; j_call: TRBJ1-5; clone_size: -; cdr3_aa: ASSLNPRSQPQH
v_call: TRBV5-6; j_call: TRBJ1-1; clone_size: -; cdr3_aa: ASSSRGGMNTEAF
v_call: TRBV19; j_call: TRBJ1-5; clone_size: -; cdr3_aa: ASNKAGTASYSNQPQH
v_call: TRBV6-6; j_call: TRBJ2-1; clone_size: once; cdr3_aa: ASSYSTSFNEQF
v_call: TRBV3-1/TRBV3-2; j_call: TRBJ1-5; clone_size: -; cdr3_aa: ASSQDGWDQPQH
v_call: TRBV29-1; j_call: TRBJ1-4; clone_size: -; cdr3_aa: SVAAQGDEKLF
v_call: TRBV12-3/TRBV12-4; j_call: TRBJ2-5; clone_size: few; cdr3_aa: ASSLRGQETQY
v_call: TRBV7-8; j_call: TRBJ2-7; clone_size: once; cdr3_aa: ASSERSYEQY
v_call: TRBV12-3/TRBV12-4; j_call: TRBJ1-2; clone_size: -; cdr3_aa: ASSLTGFGGYT
v_call: TRBV13; j_call: TRBJ1-1; clone_size: medium-sized; cdr3_aa: ASSSGDGRSAF
v_call: TRBV7-2; j_call: TRBJ1-2; clone_size: -; cdr3_aa: ASGPQGTYYGYT
v_call: TRBV25-1; j_call: TRBJ1-1; clone_size: -; cdr3_aa: ASSVPGQFTEAF
v_call: TRBV18; j_call: TRBJ2-5; clone_size: few; cdr3_aa: ASSPPGGEVQETQY
v_call: TRBV5-8; j_call: TRBJ1-1; clone_size: -; cdr3_aa: ASSRNTEAF
v_call: TRBV19; j_call: TRBJ2-3; clone_size: -; cdr3_aa: ASRTTGSTDTQY
v_call: TRBV4-1; j_call: TRBJ1-5; clone_size: few; cdr3_aa: ASSQVFGTGNQPQH
v_call: TRBV6-4; j_call: TRBJ2-3; clone_size: -; cdr3_aa: ASSAGTGRTDTQY
v_call: TRBV15; j_call: TRBJ2-2; clone_size: -; cdr3_aa: ATSRGGVASGELF
v_call: TRBV14; j_call: TRBJ1-1; clone_size: -; cdr3_aa: ASREQGLTEAF
v_call: TRBV28; j_call: TRBJ1-5; clone_size: -; cdr3_aa: ASGSFPQPQH
v_call: TRBV5-1; j_call: TRBJ1-4; clone_size: -; cdr3_aa: ASSLGPGRGEKLF
v_call: TRBV5-1; j_call: TRBJ2-3; clone_size: -; cdr3_aa: ASSFIPTADTQY
v_call: TRBV9; j_call: TRBJ2-5; clone_size: -; cdr3_aa: ASSGGGTGGAETQY
v_call: TRBV7-6; j_call: TRBJ1-2; clone_size: -; cdr3_aa: ASSSVMGQGDGYT
v_call: TRBV19; j_call: TRBJ1-5; clone_size: -; cdr3_aa: ASSIRAGGVQPQH